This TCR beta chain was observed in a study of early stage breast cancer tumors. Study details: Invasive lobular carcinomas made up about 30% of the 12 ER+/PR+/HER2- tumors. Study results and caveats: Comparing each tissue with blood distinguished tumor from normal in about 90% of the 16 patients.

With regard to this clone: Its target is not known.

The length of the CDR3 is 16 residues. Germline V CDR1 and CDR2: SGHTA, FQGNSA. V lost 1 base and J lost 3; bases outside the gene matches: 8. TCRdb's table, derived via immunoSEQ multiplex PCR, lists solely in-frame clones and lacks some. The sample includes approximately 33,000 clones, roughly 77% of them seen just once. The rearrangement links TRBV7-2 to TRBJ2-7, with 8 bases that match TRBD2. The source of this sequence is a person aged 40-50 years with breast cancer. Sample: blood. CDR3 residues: CASSLVFSGLVYEQYF. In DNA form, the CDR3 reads TGTGCCAGCAGCTTAGTATTTTCGGGACTAGTCTACGAGCAGTACTTC.